This TCR beta chain was sequenced for a study of CD8+ T cells in alopecia areata (dated 2018 in TCRdb). Looking at the study overall: Treated patients were enrolled in an open-label pilot trial of oral tofacitinib, 5 to 10 mg twice daily, for moderate-to-severe alopecia areata. Biopsies were taken from tofacitinib-treated patients at baseline and again at 4 and 24 weeks into treatment, and several of those patients also had a later scalp biopsy. In humans, TCRbeta sequencing was performed on scalp tissue and on sorted CD4+ and CD8+ peripheral blood T cells from healthy controls and from patients with patchy or totalis/universalis alopecia areata. In treated patients, disease severity was measured using the SALT score, which gives the percentage of scalp surface area affected. Amplification of TCRbeta CDR3 regions was done by immunoSEQ multiplex PCR using 35 Vbeta forward primers and 13 Jbeta reverse primers. Scalp clonality was compared among normal scalp (n=4), patchy alopecia areata scalp (n=8), and alopecia totalis/universalis scalp (n=8). RNA was obtained with the PAXgene miRNA kit for fixed scalp, the miRNeasy kit for PBMCs, and the RNeasy kit for mouse skin. Patients received tofacitinib for 6 to 18 months and were then followed off drug for 6 months to check for delayed response and recurrence. High-throughput TCRbeta sequencing was used to examine T cell clonal expansion in alopecia areata in both the C3H/HeJ mouse model and human patients. Findings and caveats that apply to the study as a whole: During tofacitinib treatment, many expanded lesional clones remained in scalp and blood, and this persistence may partly explain relapse after treatment is stopped. With tofacitinib, both scalp clonality and the number of expanded CD8+ clones among the top 100 scalp clones went down significantly. Compared with mice, TCR sequences shared between patients were less clear, possibly partly because of HLA diversity across the patient population. Compared with normal scalp, lesional scalp had higher clonality and more expanded CD8+ clones, particularly in alopecia totalis/universalis, a pattern that suggests antigenic drive. Because the treated cohort was small and had just a single nonresponder, larger studies are needed to establish links between baseline CD8+ expansion and response. Scalp TCR repertoire analysis is complicated because resident alphabeta T cells in normal human skin are also sequenced, whereas mouse skin is dominated by gammadelta T cells.

To note about this clone: It lacks a known antigen. Per-base quality was not reported, and no clone a single base away is much larger than it.

Taken with the paper, the label for treatment or condition translates to: oral pan-JAK inhibitor, 5-10 mg twice daily. Lesional scalp punch biopsies and peripheral blood were obtained from alopecia areata patients. PBMCs were separated by density centrifugation and stained for CD3, CD4 and CD8, after which CD4+ and CD8+ T cells were sorted on a FACSAria. A distance of 12 bases separates the germline ends of V and J, which lose 3 bases and 1 base respectively. The cysteine opens and the phenylalanine closes a CDR3 of 15 amino acids. Of all the DNA, just the CDR3 is kept, 45 bases in frame from base 1. The germline V gene provides CDR1 SGHTA and CDR2 FQGNSA. Preparation of the library involved the immunoSEQ multiplex PCR assay. To provide template for TCR sequencing, every sample had RNA extracted and reverse transcribed into cDNA. First-strand cDNA was synthesized with SuperScript III using a 2:1 mix of oligo-dT and random hexamers. A synthetic immune receptor repertoire was used to gauge amplification bias, and whatever bias remained was removed computationally. On the study's bioinformatics: After raw reads were preprocessed to remove errors, the CDR3 was defined following IMGT conventions as running from the conserved cysteine to phenylalanine. To get clonality, Shannon entropy was normalized by log2 of the number of productive unique TCRs and the result was subtracted from 1. Scalp TCRbeta sequences were cross-referenced with sorted blood CD4 and CD8 repertoires so that the CD4 or CD8 identity of scalp clones could be inferred. Imported from immuneACCESS, the table was reduced by TCRdb to in-frame sequences with V and J called. These copies leave out some clones; in studies compared against another copy, an unresolved V gene accounts for under half, and the cause of the remainder is not known. The V and J calls and clone size were taken over from that table, and D and trimming were inferred from the DNA. For this sample there are tens of thousands of clones; more than 45% appear just once. About 20% of the sample lies in the top ten.

The origin of this receptor is a human donor with alopecia areata. Sequencing used CD8+ T cells sorted from blood, obtained between weeks 36 and 40, from a patient treated with tofacitinib. The chain is assembled from TRBV7-2 and TRBJ1-1; the D gene remains uncertain. The nucleotide sequence is TGTGCCAGCAGCTTTCGGGTAAGGACGAACACTGAAGCTTTCTTT. Translation gives CASSFRVRTNTEAFF.